This passage covers 23 T cell receptor beta chains from one sample sequenced in a study of T-cell memory formation after mild COVID-19 (dated by TCRdb to about 2021). The library came from 5' RACE. Sequenced on an Illumina NovaSeq 6000. The raw public data were reprocessed by TCRdb itself: fastp quality trimming at Q25, MiXCR clonotype calling, in-frame beta chains only. Rows are combined by CDR3 protein, so each entry shows the most common genes and DNA. The sample has under 250,000 distinct CDR3 sequences on record, 9.5% of them singletons. Of the sample, about 3.8% is held by the ten largest clones. The sequencing input was PBMCs or a T cell subset sorted from them (not recorded which). Receptors originate from a man aged 18 to 30 who had mild COVID-19 (a few samples of this study predate the infection). The sample titles of this study are shuffled in the database, so cell type and time point are left out; the donor was told from shared clones.

This clonotype has more than one count but fewer than ten. The chain has TRBV3-1 and TRBJ2-1; the match to TRBD1 covers 7 bases. CDR3 length: 15 amino acids. Germline CDR1 reads LGHDT; CDR2 reads YNNKEL (reference sequence). V trimming: 4 bases; J trimming: 8 bases; junction bases outside the gene matches: 11. In DNA form, the CDR3 reads TGTGCCAGCAGCCGAAGACAGGGAAGGGCGGATGAGCAGTTCTTC. Residues: CASSRRQGRADEQFF.

The J gene is TRBJ2-5, the V gene TRBV7-9; TRBD2 matches 8 bases. V trimming: 3 bases; J trimming: 3 bases; junction bases outside the gene matches: 6. The germline V gene has CDR1 SEHNR and CDR2 FQNEAQ (reference sequence). The CDR3 contains 15 residues. The CDR3 DNA reads as TGTGCCAGCAGCTTCCTCGGGACTAGTGAAGAGACCCAGTACTTC. Translated, it gives CASSFLGTSEETQYF.

This clonotype was picked up a small number of times. The chain has TRBV27 and TRBJ2-3, with TRBD2 matching over 8 bases. V lost 2 bases to trimming and J lost 4 bases; unmatched junction nucleotides: 8. The CDR3 spans 16 residues. Germline values: CDR1 MNHEY, CDR2 SMNVEV (reference sequence). Here the CDR3 DNA reads TGTGCCAGCAGTTTAAGTACACGGGGGGGCCCAGATACGCAGTATTTT. Translation: CASSLSTRGGPDTQYF.

The CDR3 sequence is CSVEDNRLRKQYF. Here the CDR3 DNA reads TGCAGCGTTGAAGATAACCGGTTGAGGAAGCAGTACTTC. The chain recombines TRBV29-1 with TRBJ2-7; D gene ambiguous. Trimming left V 0 bases short and J 8 bases short, with 14 bases between. CDR3 length equals 13 residues. In germline, CDR1 is SQVTM, CDR2 ANQGSEA.

CDR3 in amino acids: CASTWEHRTDTQYF. CDR3 bases: TGTGCCAGCACCTGGGAGCACCGTACAGATACGCAGTATTTT. V usage is TRBV28 and J usage is TRBJ2-3; possible D gene TRBD2, 5 bases. The V and J ends lost 7 bases and 3 bases respectively, with 14 bases between them. Germline lookup yields CDR1 MDHEN and CDR2 SYDVKM. This CDR3 contains 14 residues.

This clonotype was detected only a few times. The J gene is TRBJ2-5, the V gene TRBV7-9; 8 positions agree with TRBD1. With V trimmed by 5 bases and J by 4 bases, 9 bases remained unmatched. The germline gives CDR1 SEHNR, CDR2 FQNEAQ (reference sequence). CDR3 length equals 15 residues. CDR3 protein: CASSPRAGGPETQYF. CDR3 sequence (DNA): TGTGCCAGCAGCCCACGGGCAGGGGGCCCAGAGACCCAGTACTTC.

This clonotype occurred a few times. The rearrangement joins TRBV4-3 to TRBJ2-2, with 9 bases aligning to TRBD1. The CDR3 is made up of 19 amino acids. The V gene's germline CDR1 is LGHNA and CDR2 YSLEER. After removal of 3 bases from V and 2 bases from J, the junction contained 13 bases not matched to a gene. CDR3 residues: CASSHTGGMGQGNTGELFF. CDR3 coding DNA: TGCGCCAGCAGCCACACAGGAGGGATGGGACAGGGCAACACCGGGGAGCTGTTTTTT.

This chain uses TRBV12-3 or TRBV12-4 with TRBJ1-1; D uncertain. The CDR3 spans 13 residues. With 6 bases removed from V and 3 bases from J, the gap between germline ends came to 11 bases. CDR3 DNA: TGTGCCAGCAGGGAAATCGAAGACACTGAAGCTTTCTTT. Its translation: CASREIEDTEAFF.

This clonotype was recorded a few times. V gene TRBV5-1 combines with J gene TRBJ1-1; a possible D gene is TRBD1 (6 bases). Trimming removed 6 bases from V and 1 base from J, with 10 bases in between. CDR1 and CDR2 (germline): SGHRS, YFSETQ. This CDR3 comprises 13 residues. CDR3 region: CASKVQGNTEAFF. For the CDR3, the DNA is TGCGCCAGCAAGGTACAGGGGAACACTGAAGCTTTCTTT. Full variable domain (outside the CDR3, taken from reference TRBV5-1 and TRBJ1-1): KAGVTQTPRYLIKTRGQQVTLSCSPISGHRSVSWYQQTPGQGLQFLFEYFSETQRNKGNFPGRFSGRQFSNSRSEMNVSTLELGDSALYLCASKVQGNTEAFFGQGTRLTVV.

This clonotype occurred a few times. J is TRBJ1-5 and V is TRBV4-2; D call uncertain. Trimming took 1 base from V and 5 from J, leaving 15 bases between them. The CDR3 runs to 16 residues. The germline CDR1 and CDR2 sequences are LGHNA and YNFKEQ. The CDR3 is CASSQVDQGGYQPQHF. DNA for the CDR3: TGTGCCAGCAGCCAAGTCGACCAAGGAGGGTATCAGCCCCAGCATTTT.

The V gene is TRBV24-1, the J gene TRBJ2-7; D remains ambiguous. CDR1 is KGHDR, CDR2 SFDVKD, per germline. This CDR3 has 13 residues. V gave up 9 bases and J gave up 5 bases, with 16 bases separating them. The CDR3 is CATLAGRKNEQYF. The CDR3 DNA follows: TGTGCCACCTTGGCTGGGCGGAAGAACGAGCAGTACTTC.

The chain uses TRBV5-1 and TRBJ1-1; D is uncertain. The V end was cut by 5 bases, the J end by 1 base, with 9 bases between. The CDR3 is made up of 13 amino acids. The V gene's germline CDR1 is SGHRS and CDR2 YFSETQ. CDR3 in amino acids: CASRLGWNTEAFF. CDR3 coding DNA: TGCGCCAGCAGGCTGGGCTGGAACACTGAAGCTTTCTTT.

This rearrangement joins TRBV20-1 to TRBJ2-3; TRBD2 is a possible D gene (5 bases). The length of the CDR3 is 16 residues. Germline V lookup: CDR1 DFQATT, CDR2 SNEGSKA (reference sequence). Trimming left V 1 base short and J 4 bases short, with 18 bases between. The CDR3 sequence: CSARGYRAVEADTQYF. CDR3 bases: TGCAGTGCTAGAGGATACCGAGCGGTGGAGGCAGATACGCAGTATTTT.

This clonotype was found a few times. CDR3 protein: CASSLSIGQGNYGYTF. CDR3 coding DNA: TGTGCCAGCAGTTTAAGTATCGGACAGGGGAACTATGGCTACACCTTC. The chain joins TRBV12-3 or TRBV12-4 to TRBJ1-2, with 9 bases aligning to TRBD1. V dropped 2 bases and J dropped 2; count of bases not matched to a gene: 6. CDR3 length: 16 residues.

This clonotype was observed many times. V usage is TRBV5-1 and J usage is TRBJ1-1; D gene ambiguous. CDR1 and CDR2 (germline): SGHRS, YFSETQ. This CDR3 has 13 amino acids. V was cut by 2 bases and J by 0 bases, with 5 bases left in between. The CDR3 DNA reads TGCGCCAGCAGCTTCTCACTGAACACTGAAGCTTTCTTT. It translates to CASSFSLNTEAFF. The full variable domain, rest sourced from reference TRBV5-1 and TRBJ1-1, is KAGVTQTPRYLIKTRGQQVTLSCSPISGHRSVSWYQQTPGQGLQFLFEYFSETQRNKGNFPGRFSGRQFSNSRSEMNVSTLELGDSALYLCASSFSLNTEAFFGQGTRLTVV.

The V and J genes are TRBV7-8 and TRBJ2-3, with D hard to call. Between the trimmed V and J ends, which lost 5 bases and 5 bases, there was a span of 20 bases. This CDR3 is 16 amino acids long. Germline V CDR1 and CDR2: SGHVS, FQNEAQ. The DNA for the CDR3 is TGTGCCAGCAGCCTCGAGCGCCTGGTGGGTGGAGATACGCAGTATTTT. It yields the protein CASSLERLVGGDTQYF.

The chain uses TRBV6-5 and TRBJ2-3; 16 bases are shared with TRBD2. The CDR3 has 16 residues. Trimming took 5 bases from V and 6 from J; bases not matched to a gene: 5. CDR1 is MNHEY, CDR2 SVGAGI, per germline. The CDR3 sequence is CASSKGLAGGPDTQYF. In DNA form, the CDR3 reads TGTGCCAGCAGTAAGGGACTAGCGGGGGGGCCGGATACGCAGTATTTT.

This clonotype was found many times. The chain couples TRBV20-1 to TRBJ1-1; D is undetermined. Germline V gene lookup returns CDR1 DFQATT and CDR2 SNEGSKA (reference sequence). Between the trimmed V and J ends, which lost 0 bases and 0 bases, there was a span of 8 bases. The CDR3 loop spans 14 amino acids. CDR3 residues: CSARDSTLNTEAFF. CDR3 coding DNA: TGCAGTGCTAGAGACTCGACATTGAACACTGAAGCTTTCTTT.

This clonotype was seen more than once but under ten times. The chain links TRBV2 to TRBJ2-2; perhaps TRBD1 as D (6 bases). V dropped 4 bases and J dropped 4 bases, with 16 bases sitting between them. The CDR3 totals 16 residues. Germline CDR1 and CDR2: SNHLY and FYNNEI. The CDR3 DNA follows: TGTGCCAGCAGTGGGACAGAGGGCCCTTTCACCGGGGAGCTGTTTTTT. Its protein is CASSGTEGPFTGELFF.

This chain uses TRBV2 with TRBJ1-4; 10 bases are a match to TRBD1. CDR3 size: 15 residues. CDR1 is SNHLY and CDR2 is FYNNEI in the germline V gene. V lost 5 bases to trimming and J lost 7 bases; unmatched junction nucleotides: 7. The CDR3 region is CASSPRTGGTEKLFF. The CDR3 DNA reads as TGTGCCAGCAGTCCTAGGACAGGGGGGACTGAAAAACTGTTTTTT.

The V call is TRBV29-1, the J call TRBJ2-3; D unclear. Germline CDR1 reads SQVTM; CDR2 reads ANQGSEA. V was pared by 0 bases and J by 8 bases, with 9 bases between. The CDR3 length is 12 residues. CDR3 sequence (DNA): TGCAGCGTTGAAGAGGGCCGCTCTACGCAGTATTTT. This translates into CSVEEGRSTQYF.

In its sample, this clonotype was seen many times. The chain couples TRBV7-2 to TRBJ1-2; no clear D. Trimming cost V 0 bases and J 8 bases, with 7 bases left between them. Germline CDR1 and CDR2: SGHTA and FQGNSA. The CDR3 is 12 residues long. The CDR3 nucleotides are TGTGCCAGCAGCTTAGCGGGAAGGGGCTACACCTTC. Protein product: CASSLAGRGYTF.

The chain's CDR3 is CASSYLRGKDTQYF. CDR3 DNA sequence: TGTGCCAGCAGTTACTTGCGGGGGAAGGATACGCAGTATTTT. J is TRBJ2-3 and V is TRBV6-2 or TRBV6-3, with 7 nucleotides matching TRBD2. V dropped 1 base and J dropped 6; count of bases not matched to a gene: 4. Germline V CDR1 and CDR2: MNHEY, SVGEGT. This CDR3 comprises 14 residues.